This T cell receptor (beta chain) is drawn from a study of blood T cells in healthy people across ages. Study-wide findings and caveats: When set beside aged donors, long-lived donors presented more naive CD4+ cells and higher diversity. Changes in expanded clonotypes were possibly confounded, as the CMV status of donors was unknown.

Using a J-beta primer mix together with a sample-barcoded 5' primer, a second PCR was run for roughly 7 to 11 cycles. TCRdb processed the 5' RACE reads anew with MiXCR; each CDR3 protein has one entry. This table has roughly 560,000 distinct CDR3 sequences, around 24% appearing once. As regards this clonotype: The antigen is not known.

J lost 0 bases, V lost 6 bases, and 8 bases had no gene match. Per germline, CDR1 DFQATT and CDR2 SNEGSKA (reference sequence). This CDR3 has 17 residues. In addition, the sample was reused for a study of T cells of mothers and their children.

The receptor comes from a boy younger than 18 in good health. The sample comprised blood. The chain combines TRBV20-1 with TRBJ2-3; 14 bases are shared with TRBD2. The CDR3 region has the DNA TGCAGTGCCCTGGGACTAGCGGGAGCTTGGAGCACAGATACGCAGTATTTT. This encodes CSALGLAGAWSTDTQYF.